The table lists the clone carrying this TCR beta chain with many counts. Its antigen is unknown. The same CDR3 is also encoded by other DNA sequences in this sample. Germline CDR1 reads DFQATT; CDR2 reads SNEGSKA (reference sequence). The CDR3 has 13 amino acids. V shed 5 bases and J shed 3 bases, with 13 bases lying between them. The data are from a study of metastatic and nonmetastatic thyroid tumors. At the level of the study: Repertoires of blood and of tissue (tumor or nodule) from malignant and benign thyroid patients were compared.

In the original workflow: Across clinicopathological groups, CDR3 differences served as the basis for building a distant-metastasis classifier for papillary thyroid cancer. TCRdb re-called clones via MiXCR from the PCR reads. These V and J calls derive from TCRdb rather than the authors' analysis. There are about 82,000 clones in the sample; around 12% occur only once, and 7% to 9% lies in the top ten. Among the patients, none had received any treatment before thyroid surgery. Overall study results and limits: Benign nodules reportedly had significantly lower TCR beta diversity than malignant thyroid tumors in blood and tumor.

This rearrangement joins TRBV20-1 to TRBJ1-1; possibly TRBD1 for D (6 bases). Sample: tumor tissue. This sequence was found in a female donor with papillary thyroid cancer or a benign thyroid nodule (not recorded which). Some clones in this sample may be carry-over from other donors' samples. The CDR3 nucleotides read TGCAGTGCTTCGACAGGAGCTTACACTGAAGCTTTCTTT. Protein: CSASTGAYTEAFF.